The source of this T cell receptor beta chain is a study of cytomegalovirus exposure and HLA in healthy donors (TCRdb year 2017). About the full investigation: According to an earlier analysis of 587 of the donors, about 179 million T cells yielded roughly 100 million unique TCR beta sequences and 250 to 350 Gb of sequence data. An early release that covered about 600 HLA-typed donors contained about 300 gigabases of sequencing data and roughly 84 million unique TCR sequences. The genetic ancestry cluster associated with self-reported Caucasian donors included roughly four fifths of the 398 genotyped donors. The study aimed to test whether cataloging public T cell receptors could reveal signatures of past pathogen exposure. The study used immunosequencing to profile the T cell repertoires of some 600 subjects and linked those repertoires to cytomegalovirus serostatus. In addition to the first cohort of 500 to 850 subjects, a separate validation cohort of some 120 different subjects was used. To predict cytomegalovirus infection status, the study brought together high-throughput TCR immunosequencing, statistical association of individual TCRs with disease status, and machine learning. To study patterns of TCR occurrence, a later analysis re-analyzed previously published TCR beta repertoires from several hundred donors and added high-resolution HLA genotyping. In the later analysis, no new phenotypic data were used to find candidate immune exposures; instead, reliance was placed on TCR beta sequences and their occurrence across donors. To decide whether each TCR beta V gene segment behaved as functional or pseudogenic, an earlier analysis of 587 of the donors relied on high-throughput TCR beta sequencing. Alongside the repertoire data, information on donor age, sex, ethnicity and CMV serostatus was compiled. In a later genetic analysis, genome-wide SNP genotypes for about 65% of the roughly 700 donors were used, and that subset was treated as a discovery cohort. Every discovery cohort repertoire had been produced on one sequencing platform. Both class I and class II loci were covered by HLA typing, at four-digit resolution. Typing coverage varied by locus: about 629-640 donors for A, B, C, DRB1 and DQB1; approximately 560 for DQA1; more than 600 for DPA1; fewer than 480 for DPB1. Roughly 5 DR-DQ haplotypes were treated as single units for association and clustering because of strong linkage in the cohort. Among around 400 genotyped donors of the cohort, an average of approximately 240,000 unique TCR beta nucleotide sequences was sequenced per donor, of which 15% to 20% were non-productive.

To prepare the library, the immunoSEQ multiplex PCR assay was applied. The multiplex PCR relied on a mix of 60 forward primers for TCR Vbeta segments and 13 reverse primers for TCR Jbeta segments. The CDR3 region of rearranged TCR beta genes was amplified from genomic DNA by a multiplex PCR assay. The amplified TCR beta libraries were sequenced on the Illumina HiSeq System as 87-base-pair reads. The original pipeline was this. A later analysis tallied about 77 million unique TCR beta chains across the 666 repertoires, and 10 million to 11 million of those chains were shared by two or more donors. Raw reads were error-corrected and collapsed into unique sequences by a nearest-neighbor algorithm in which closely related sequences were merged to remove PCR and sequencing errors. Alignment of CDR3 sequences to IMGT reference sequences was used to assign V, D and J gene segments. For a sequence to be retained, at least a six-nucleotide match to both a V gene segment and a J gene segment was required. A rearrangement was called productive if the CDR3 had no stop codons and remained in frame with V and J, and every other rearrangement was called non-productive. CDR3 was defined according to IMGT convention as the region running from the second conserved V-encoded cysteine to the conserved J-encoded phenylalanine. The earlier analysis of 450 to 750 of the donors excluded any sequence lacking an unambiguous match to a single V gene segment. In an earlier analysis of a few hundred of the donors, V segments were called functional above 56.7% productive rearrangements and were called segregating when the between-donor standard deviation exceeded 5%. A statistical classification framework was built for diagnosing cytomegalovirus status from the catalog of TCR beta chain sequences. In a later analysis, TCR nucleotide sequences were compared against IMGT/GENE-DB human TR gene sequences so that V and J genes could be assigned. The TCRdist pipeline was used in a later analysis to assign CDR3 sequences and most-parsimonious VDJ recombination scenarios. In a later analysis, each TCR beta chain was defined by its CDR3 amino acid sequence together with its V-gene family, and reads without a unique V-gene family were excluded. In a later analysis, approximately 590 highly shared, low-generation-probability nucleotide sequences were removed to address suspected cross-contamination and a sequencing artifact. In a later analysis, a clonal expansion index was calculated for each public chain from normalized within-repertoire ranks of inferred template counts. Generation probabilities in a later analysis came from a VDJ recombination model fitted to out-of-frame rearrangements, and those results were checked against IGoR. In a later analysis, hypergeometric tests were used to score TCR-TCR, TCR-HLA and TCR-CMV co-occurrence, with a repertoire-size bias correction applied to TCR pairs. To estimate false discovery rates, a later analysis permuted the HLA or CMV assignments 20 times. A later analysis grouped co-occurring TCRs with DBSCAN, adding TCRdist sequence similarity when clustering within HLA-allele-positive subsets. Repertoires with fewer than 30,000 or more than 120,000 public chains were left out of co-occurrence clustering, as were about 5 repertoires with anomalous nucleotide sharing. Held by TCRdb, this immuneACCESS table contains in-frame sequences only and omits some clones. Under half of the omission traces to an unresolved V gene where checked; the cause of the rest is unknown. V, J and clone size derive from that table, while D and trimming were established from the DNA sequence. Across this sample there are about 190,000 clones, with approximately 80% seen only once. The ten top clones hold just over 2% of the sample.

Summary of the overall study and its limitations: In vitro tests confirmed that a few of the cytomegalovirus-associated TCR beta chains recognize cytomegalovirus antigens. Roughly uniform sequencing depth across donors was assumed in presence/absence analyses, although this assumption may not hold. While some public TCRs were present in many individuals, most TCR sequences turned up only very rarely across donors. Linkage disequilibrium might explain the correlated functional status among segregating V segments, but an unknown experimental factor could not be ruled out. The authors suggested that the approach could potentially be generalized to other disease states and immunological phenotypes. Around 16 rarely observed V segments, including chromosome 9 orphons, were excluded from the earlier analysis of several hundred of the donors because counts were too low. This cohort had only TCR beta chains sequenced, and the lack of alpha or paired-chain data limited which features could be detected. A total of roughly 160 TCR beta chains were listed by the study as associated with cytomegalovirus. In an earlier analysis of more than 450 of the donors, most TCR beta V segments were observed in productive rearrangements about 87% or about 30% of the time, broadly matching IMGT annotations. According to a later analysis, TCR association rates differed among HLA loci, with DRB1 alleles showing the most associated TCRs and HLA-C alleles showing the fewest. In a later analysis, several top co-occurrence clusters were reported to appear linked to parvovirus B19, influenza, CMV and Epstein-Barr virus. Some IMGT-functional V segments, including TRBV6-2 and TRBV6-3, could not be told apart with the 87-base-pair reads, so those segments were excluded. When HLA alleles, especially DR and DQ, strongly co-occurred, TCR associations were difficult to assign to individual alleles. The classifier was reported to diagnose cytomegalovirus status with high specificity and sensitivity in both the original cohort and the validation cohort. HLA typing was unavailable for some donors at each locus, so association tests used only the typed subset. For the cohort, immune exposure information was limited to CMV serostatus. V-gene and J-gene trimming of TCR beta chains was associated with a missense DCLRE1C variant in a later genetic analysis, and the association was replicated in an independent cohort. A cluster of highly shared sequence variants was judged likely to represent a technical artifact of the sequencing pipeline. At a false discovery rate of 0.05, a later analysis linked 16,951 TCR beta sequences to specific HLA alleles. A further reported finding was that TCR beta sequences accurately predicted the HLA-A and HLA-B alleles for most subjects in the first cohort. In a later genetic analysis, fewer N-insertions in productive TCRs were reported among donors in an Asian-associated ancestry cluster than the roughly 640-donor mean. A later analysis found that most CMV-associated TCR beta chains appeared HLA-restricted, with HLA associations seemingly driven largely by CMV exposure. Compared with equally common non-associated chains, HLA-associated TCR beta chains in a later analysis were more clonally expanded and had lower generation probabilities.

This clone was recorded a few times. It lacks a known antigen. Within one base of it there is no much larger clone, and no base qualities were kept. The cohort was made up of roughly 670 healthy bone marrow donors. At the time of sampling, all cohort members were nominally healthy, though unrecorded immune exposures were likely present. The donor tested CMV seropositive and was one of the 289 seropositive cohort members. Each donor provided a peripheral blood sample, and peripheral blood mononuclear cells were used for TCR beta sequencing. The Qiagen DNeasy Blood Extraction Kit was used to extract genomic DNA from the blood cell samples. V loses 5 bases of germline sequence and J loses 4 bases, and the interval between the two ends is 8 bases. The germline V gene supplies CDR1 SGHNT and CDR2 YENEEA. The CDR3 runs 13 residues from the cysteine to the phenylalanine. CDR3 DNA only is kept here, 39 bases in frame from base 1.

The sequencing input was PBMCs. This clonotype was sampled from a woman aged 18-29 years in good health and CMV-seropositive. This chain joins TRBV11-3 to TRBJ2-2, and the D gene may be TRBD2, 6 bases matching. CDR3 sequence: CASSVGGTGELFF. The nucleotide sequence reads TGTGCCAGCAGCGTCGGGGGCACCGGGGAGCTGTTTTTT.